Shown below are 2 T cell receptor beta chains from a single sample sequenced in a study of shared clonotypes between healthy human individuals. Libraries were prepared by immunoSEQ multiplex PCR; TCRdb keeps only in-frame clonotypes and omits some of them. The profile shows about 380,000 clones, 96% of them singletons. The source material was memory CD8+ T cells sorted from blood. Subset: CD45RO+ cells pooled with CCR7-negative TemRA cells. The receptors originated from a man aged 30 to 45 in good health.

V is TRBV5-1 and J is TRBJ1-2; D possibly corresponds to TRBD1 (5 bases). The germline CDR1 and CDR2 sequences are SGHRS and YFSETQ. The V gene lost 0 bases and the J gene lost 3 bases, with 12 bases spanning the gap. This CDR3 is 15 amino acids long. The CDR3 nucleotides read TGCGCCAGCAGCTTGGAAGGGGCCCTACACTATGGCTACACCTTC. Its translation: CASSLEGALHYGYTF. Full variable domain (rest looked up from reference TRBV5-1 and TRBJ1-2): KAGVTQTPRYLIKTRGQQVTLSCSPISGHRSVSWYQQTPGQGLQFLFEYFSETQRNKGNFPGRFSGRQFSNSRSEMNVSTLELGDSALYLCASSLEGALHYGYTFGSGTRLTVV.

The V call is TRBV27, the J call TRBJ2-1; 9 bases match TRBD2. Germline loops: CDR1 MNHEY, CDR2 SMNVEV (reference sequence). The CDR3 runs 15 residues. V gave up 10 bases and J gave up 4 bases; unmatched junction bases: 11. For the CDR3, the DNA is TGTGCCACCCGCCGCGAGCGGGGGGATTACAATGAGCAGTTCTTC. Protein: CATRRERGDYNEQFF.